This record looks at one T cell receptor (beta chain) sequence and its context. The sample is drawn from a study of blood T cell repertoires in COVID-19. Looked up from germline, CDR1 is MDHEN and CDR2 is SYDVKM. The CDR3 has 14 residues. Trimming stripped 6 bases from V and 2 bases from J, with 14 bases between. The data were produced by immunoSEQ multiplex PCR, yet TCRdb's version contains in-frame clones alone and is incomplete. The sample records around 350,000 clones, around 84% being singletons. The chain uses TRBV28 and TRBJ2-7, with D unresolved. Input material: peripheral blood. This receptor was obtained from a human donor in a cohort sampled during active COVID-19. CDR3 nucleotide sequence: TGTGCCAGCAGATTCCAGGCACGACCCTACGAGCAGTACTTC. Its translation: CASRFQARPYEQYF.